Listed here is a single T cell receptor beta chain. Its antigen is not identified. Trimming left V 4 bases short and J 4 bases short, with 17 bases between. The CDR3 has 16 amino acids. Per germline, CDR1 LNHDA and CDR2 SQIVND (reference sequence). The data belong to a study of shared clonotypes between healthy human individuals. CD4+ cells underwent separation, giving CD45RA+ naive and CD45RA-negative memory subsets. Study observations and caveats: Rarefaction analysis demonstrated incomplete sorted-subset sequencing notwithstanding large depth. Few donors limited the genetic and exposure-history diversity represented.

The run depth of the assay was deep. Method: immunoSEQ multiplex PCR; TCRdb's copy keeps in-frame clones and lacks some. The sample shows 2.3 million or so clones, 85% to 95% of them seen only once. Sequencing was done on a sample of naive CD4+ T cells from PBMCs. Documented subset: CD45RA+ positively selected. This receptor was identified in a man aged 18-30 years in good health. Some clones in this sample may be carry-over from other donors' samples. The chain combines TRBV19 with TRBJ1-5; the D gene is possibly TRBD1 (5 bases). The CDR3 here is CASSRIGTVVNQPQHF. CDR3 coding DNA: TGTGCCAGTAGTAGGATAGGGACCGTAGTAAATCAGCCCCAGCATTTT.